The 8 T cell receptor beta chains below come from one sample, sequenced in a study of blood T cell repertoires in COVID-19. Method: immunoSEQ multiplex PCR; TCRdb's copy keeps in-frame clones and lacks some. The sample consists of over 300,000 clones, around 90% of them appearing once. The sequencing input was peripheral blood. These receptors originate from a man younger than 30 with active or convalescent COVID-19.

The chain links TRBV29-1 to TRBJ1-3; tentative D call: TRBD1 (6 bases). Germline V CDR1 and CDR2: SQVTM, ANQGSEA. The CDR3 contains 15 residues. V was trimmed by 0 bases and J by 1 base, leaving 10 bases between them. As DNA, the CDR3 is TGCAGCGTTGAAGATGGGACAATTTCTGGAAACACCATATATTTT. As protein: CSVEDGTISGNTIYF.

The rearrangement links TRBV3-1 (or the pseudogene TRBV3-2) to TRBJ2-1, with 9 bases lining up with TRBD2. This CDR3 has 15 amino acids. The V and J ends lost 5 bases and 3 bases, in that order; junction bases with no gene match: 5. Germline V gene sequence: CDR1 LGHDT, CDR2 YNNKEL (reference sequence). The CDR3 protein is CASSSSGGYYNEQFF. CDR3 bases: TGTGCCAGCAGCTCCAGCGGGGGGTACTACAATGAGCAGTTCTTC.

CDR3 loop: CASSPQGQGQGYTF. The CDR3 DNA follows: TGTGCCAGCAGTCCTCAGGGACAGGGACAGGGCTACACCTTC. The gene calls are TRBV6-5 and TRBJ1-2, with 9 bases matching TRBD1. Trimming removed 5 bases from V and 8 bases from J; junction bases left unmatched: 9. The germline CDR1 and CDR2 sequences are MNHEY and SVGAGI. The CDR3 sequence is 14 residues long.

J is TRBJ1-2 and V is TRBV6-6; no clear D. There are 13 residues in the CDR3. CDR1 is MNHNY and CDR2 is SVGAGI in the germline V gene (reference sequence). V was trimmed by 0 bases and J by 7 bases, leaving 9 bases between them. This chain's CDR3 is CASSYSGRVGYTF. The CDR3 nucleotides read TGTGCCAGCAGTTACTCTGGGAGGGTTGGCTACACCTTC.

The chain joins TRBV5-1 to TRBJ1-6; 7 nucleotides align to TRBD1. The CDR3 consists of 16 residues. V was clipped by 4 bases and J by 8 bases; unmatched bases: 12. CDR1 is SGHRS, CDR2 YFSETQ, per germline. The CDR3 DNA reads TGCGCCAGCAGCCGATCACAGGGGCAAGGGGATTCACCCCTCCACTTT. Its translation: CASSRSQGQGDSPLHF.

This sequence joins TRBV19 and TRBJ2-3; 10 bases match TRBD2. V lost 4 bases, J lost 4 bases, and 5 bases stayed unmatched. In germline, CDR1 is LNHDA, CDR2 SQIVND (reference sequence). The CDR3 sequence is 15 residues long. The CDR3 loop reads CASSNKRGGSDTQYF. CDR3 coding DNA: TGTGCCAGTAGTAACAAGCGGGGGGGCTCAGATACGCAGTATTTT.

This clone was detected once. The chain couples TRBV23-1 to TRBJ1-5; D is uncertain. TRBV23-1 is identified as an open reading frame with a role that is uncertain. The CDR3 covers 16 residues. Trimming pared 2 bases from V and 5 bases from J, leaving 16 bases between. This CDR3 reads CASSQVANLFDQPQHF. DNA of the CDR3: TGCGCCAGCAGTCAAGTGGCCAATCTTTTCGATCAGCCCCAGCATTTT.

The J gene is TRBJ2-7, the V gene TRBV28, with 13 positions matching TRBD2. The CDR3 runs to 15 residues. CDR1 is MDHEN and CDR2 is SYDVKM in the germline V gene. Losses at the gene ends were 6 bases for V and 2 bases for J; bases not matched to a gene: 4. This CDR3 reads CASSLGTSGAYEQYF. The CDR3 coding sequence is TGTGCCAGCAGCCTCGGGACTAGCGGGGCCTACGAGCAGTACTTC.